This TCR beta chain was observed in a study of PD-1 blockade in classical Hodgkin lymphoma. Overall study context: Patients were infused with nivolumab 3 mg/kg every 2 weeks.

As to time point: cycle 4 day 1 (C4D1), after about 6 weeks of nivolumab. Each patient relapsed following autologous stem cell transplantation, and prior brentuximab vedotin exposure differed. Using immunoSEQ multiplex PCR, the repertoire was profiled, and TCRdb retains in-frame clones only, with some absent. This sample yields tens of thousands of clones, of which around 89% are seen a single time; approximately 15% belongs to the top ten. Concerning this clone: Its target is not known.

Germline CDR1 MGHDK, CDR2 SYGVNS. The CDR3 contains 17 residues. Trimming took 1 base from V and 1 from J, leaving 16 bases between them. Study-wide findings and caveats: Baseline TCR diversity was reportedly lower in newly diagnosed patients than healthy donors. By C4D1, diversity of CD4+ TCRs had risen significantly, whereas that of CD8+ TCRs had not. Newly diagnosed patients had diversity similar to the baseline diversity of complete responders.

This rearrangement joins TRBV25-1 to TRBJ1-1, with D perhaps matching TRBD1 (5 bases). The sample was peripheral blood mononuclear cells (PBMCs), taken before the fourth cycle of nivolumab. The sequence was collected from a human donor with classical Hodgkin lymphoma. The CDR3 nucleotides are TGTGCCAGCAGTGAATCTGTTCTGAAGACAGCGAACACTGAAGCTTTCTTT. Translation: CASSESVLKTANTEAFF.